A single sample is the source of the 2 T cell receptor beta chains below, sequenced in a study of PD-1 blockade in classical Hodgkin lymphoma. Specified time point: cycle 4 day 1 (C4D1), after less than 7 weeks of nivolumab. Each patient's relapse followed autologous stem cell transplantation, and brentuximab vedotin exposure varied. The assay was immunoSEQ multiplex PCR, and TCRdb's table has in-frame clones only and misses some. Of 20,000 to 25,000 clones listed, more than 65% are singletons. Here the sequenced sample was peripheral blood mononuclear cells (PBMCs), taken before the fourth cycle of nivolumab. The receptor set was obtained from a human donor with classical Hodgkin lymphoma.

The V gene is TRBV5-1, the J gene TRBJ2-1; TRBD2 matches 11 bases. The germline gives CDR1 SGHRS, CDR2 YFSETQ. This CDR3 spans 19 amino acids. Germline trimming cut 0 bases from V and 2 bases from J; bases unmatched to any gene: 10. This CDR3 is CASSLEENSGRVTYNEQFF. CDR3 coding DNA: TGCGCCAGCAGCTTGGAGGAGAATAGCGGGAGGGTAACCTACAATGAGCAGTTCTTC.

The chain combines TRBV19 with TRBJ1-6; TRBD1 matches 8 bases. The ends lost 4 bases at V and 7 bases at J; junction bases unmatched: 6. This CDR3 region has 15 residues. Germline V gives CDR1 LNHDA, CDR2 SQIVND (reference sequence). CDR3 DNA sequence: TGTGCCAGTAGTACCCGGACAGGGCAGAATTCACCCCTCCACTTT. Its protein is CASSTRTGQNSPLHF. Using reference TRBV19 and TRBJ1-6 for the parts outside the CDR3, the full variable domain is DGGITQSPKYLFRKEGQNVTLSCEQNLNHDAMYWYRQDPGQGLRLIYYSQIVNDFQKGDIAEGYSVSREKKESFPLTVTSAQKNPTAFYLCASSTRTGQNSPLHFGNGTRLTVT.